A selection of T cell receptor beta chains follows, all from one sample in a study of T cells after posttransplantation cyclophosphamide. Sequencing used immunoSEQ multiplex PCR; TCRdb keeps in-frame clones, though not all of them. The sample yields roughly 35,000 clones, without any singletons. The sequencing sample was made of PBMCs. These receptors came from a girl aged 10 to 17 in good health, CMV-negative, and a related stem cell transplant donor. CDR3s include the opening cysteine and the closing phenylalanine or tryptophan. The D gene is left open where the match is weak. The listing skips clone size in some rows; elsewhere it reads once, few, many or a size class.

cdr3_aa	cdr3_nt	clone_size	d_call	v_call	j_call
CATSRDLVENSPLHF	TGTGCCACCAGCAGAGATCTGGTGGAGAATTCACCCCTCCACTTT	few	NA	TRBV15	TRBJ1-6
CASSVPNNYPTGPSPQETQYF	TGTGCCAGCAGTGTACCGAACAACTACCCTACAGGGCCATCCCCGCAAGAGACCCAGTACTTC	few	NA	TRBV2	TRBJ2-5
CASSRASGDYGYTF	TGTGCCAGCAGTAGGGCGTCAGGGGACTATGGCTACACCTTC	many	NA	TRBV6-1	TRBJ1-2
CASRSGWRQGAF	TGTGCCAGCAGGTCGGGCTGGAGACAGGGAGCCTTT	few	TRBD1	TRBV28	TRBJ1-1
CSVFPRGGASGANVLTF	TGCAGCGTTTTCCCACGGGGGGGGGCGAGCGGGGCCAACGTCCTGACTTTC	few	TRBD2	TRBV29-1	TRBJ2-6
CASRAPGRDTQYF	TGTGCCAGCAGGGCCCCAGGGCGGGATACGCAGTATTTT	many	NA	TRBV28	TRBJ2-3
CASSPAGGANVLTF	TGTGCCAGCAGCCCAGCGGGGGGAGCCAACGTCCTGACTTTC	few	TRBD2	TRBV28	TRBJ2-6
CASIRQLAGGSTGELFF	TGTGCCAGTATCCGCCAACTAGCGGGGGGTAGCACCGGGGAGCTGTTTTTT	many	TRBD2	TRBV19	TRBJ2-2
CASSLAPLRQGGNTIYF	TGCGCCAGCAGCTTGGCCCCCTTAAGACAGGGCGGAAACACCATATATTTT	many	TRBD1	TRBV5-1	TRBJ1-3
CASSYSGRLSTGELFF	TGTGCCAGCAGTTACTCAGGGAGGTTAAGCACCGGGGAGCTGTTTTTT	many	NA	TRBV6-6	TRBJ2-2
CASSQLTSGGAADTQYF	TGCGCCAGCAGCCAACTGACTAGCGGGGGGGCCGCAGATACGCAGTATTTT	NA	TRBD2	TRBV4-1	TRBJ2-3
CASSASGSYNEQFF	TGTGCCAGCAGTGCTAGCGGGAGCTACAATGAGCAGTTCTTC	many	TRBD2	TRBV6-4	TRBJ2-1
CASSFLDRVGATNEKLFF	TGCGCCAGCAGCTTTTTAGACAGGGTGGGAGCAACTAATGAAAAACTGTTTTTT	many	TRBD1	TRBV4-1	TRBJ1-4
CASSLGLAGTDTQYF	TGTGCCAGCAGCTTAGGGCTAGCGGGAACAGATACGCAGTATTTT	few	TRBD2	TRBV7-2	TRBJ2-3
CASSLGQNPHYGYTF	TGTGCCAGCAGTTTGGGACAGAACCCTCACTATGGCTACACCTTC	NA	TRBD1	TRBV7-9	TRBJ1-2
CASSQDRVVVEKLFF	TGCGCCAGCAGCCAAGATCGGGTAGTGGTTGAAAAACTGTTTTTT	many	NA	TRBV4-1	TRBJ1-4
CASRKQGGSGANVLTF	TGTGCCAGCAGAAAACAAGGGGGCTCTGGGGCCAACGTCCTGACTTTC	many	NA	TRBV27	TRBJ2-6
CASSSTGTGGLNYGYTF	TGTGCCAGCAGCTCAACCGGGACAGGGGGCTTGAACTATGGCTACACCTTC	NA	TRBD1	TRBV5-6	TRBJ1-2
CASSLTQVANEQYF	TGTGCCAGCAGCTTAACGCAGGTAGCGAACGAGCAGTACTTC	many	NA	TRBV7-3	TRBJ2-7
CASSPQGRGWRDTEQFF	TGTGCCAGCAGCCCGCAGGGGAGGGGGTGGCGGGACACTGAGCAGTTCTTC	many	NA	TRBV7-2	TRBJ2-1
CAWSGQGAHTF	TGTGCCTGGAGTGGCCAGGGGGCCCACACCTTC	NA	TRBD1	TRBV30	TRBJ1-2
CASSSTGLLNEQFF	TGTGCCAGCAGTTCCACGGGACTCCTCAATGAGCAGTTCTTC	few	NA	TRBV6-5	TRBJ2-1
CASRPDRGGQETQYF	TGCGCCAGCAGACCTGACAGGGGGGGCCAAGAGACCCAGTACTTC	NA	TRBD1	TRBV5-1	TRBJ2-5
CASSLGTGIMNTEAFF	TGTGCCAGCAGCTTAGGGACAGGGATCATGAACACTGAAGCTTTCTTT	many	TRBD1	TRBV7-9	TRBJ1-1
CASSTGGDYGYTF	TGCGCCAGCAGCACAGGGGGGGACTATGGCTACACCTTC	NA	TRBD1	TRBV7-6	TRBJ1-2
CASEREGGGTDTQYF	TGTGCCAGCGAGCGGGAGGGAGGGGGCACAGATACGCAGTATTTT	NA	TRBD2	TRBV28	TRBJ2-3
CASSTGTGGPGTEAFF	TGTGCCAGCAGCACCGGGACAGGGGGCCCGGGGACTGAAGCTTTCTTT	many	TRBD1	TRBV5-6	TRBJ1-1
CASSPLRQADQPQHF	TGTGCCAGCTCACCACTTAGACAGGCCGATCAGCCCCAGCATTTT	few	NA	TRBV18	TRBJ1-5
CASSMKQGFDGYTF	TGTGCCAGCAGTATGAAACAGGGTTTTGATGGCTACACCTTC	many	NA	TRBV27	TRBJ1-2
CASSMDPTRGNQPQHF	TGCGCCAGCAGCATGGACCCCACTAGAGGCAATCAGCCCCAGCATTTT	many	NA	TRBV5-1	TRBJ1-5